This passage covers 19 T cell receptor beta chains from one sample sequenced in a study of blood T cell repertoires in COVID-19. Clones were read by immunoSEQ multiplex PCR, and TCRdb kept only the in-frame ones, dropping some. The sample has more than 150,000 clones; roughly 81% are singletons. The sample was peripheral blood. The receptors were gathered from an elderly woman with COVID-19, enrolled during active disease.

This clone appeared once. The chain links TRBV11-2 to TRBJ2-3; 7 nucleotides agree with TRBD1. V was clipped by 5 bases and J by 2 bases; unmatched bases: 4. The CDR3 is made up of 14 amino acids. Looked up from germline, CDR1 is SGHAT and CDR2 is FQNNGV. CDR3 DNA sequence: TGTGCCAGCAGCCCGACAGGGTACACAGATACGCAGTATTTT. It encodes CASSPTGYTDTQYF.

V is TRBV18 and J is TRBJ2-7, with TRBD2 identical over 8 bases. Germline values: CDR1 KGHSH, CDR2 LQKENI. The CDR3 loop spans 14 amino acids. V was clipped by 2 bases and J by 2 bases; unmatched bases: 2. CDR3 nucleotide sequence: TGTGCCAGCTCACCAAGCGGGGGCACCTACGAGCAGTACTTC. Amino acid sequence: CASSPSGGTYEQYF.

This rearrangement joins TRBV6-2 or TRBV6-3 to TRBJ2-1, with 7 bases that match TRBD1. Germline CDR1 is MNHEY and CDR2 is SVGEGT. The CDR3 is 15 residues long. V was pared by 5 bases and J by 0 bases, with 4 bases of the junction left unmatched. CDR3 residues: CASSQQGYSYNEQFF. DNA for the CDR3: TGTGCCAGCAGTCAACAGGGGTACTCCTACAATGAGCAGTTCTTC.

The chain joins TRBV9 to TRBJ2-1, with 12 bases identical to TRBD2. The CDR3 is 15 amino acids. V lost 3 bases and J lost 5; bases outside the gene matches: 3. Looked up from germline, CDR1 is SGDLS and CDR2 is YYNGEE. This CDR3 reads CASSGGTSGHNEQFF. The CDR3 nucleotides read TGTGCCAGCAGCGGGGGGACTAGCGGGCACAATGAGCAGTTCTTC.

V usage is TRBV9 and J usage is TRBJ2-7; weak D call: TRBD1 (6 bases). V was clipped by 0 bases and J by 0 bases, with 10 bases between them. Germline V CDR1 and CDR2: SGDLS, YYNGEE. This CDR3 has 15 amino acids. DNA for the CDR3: TGTGCCAGCAGCGTAGAGGGGACAAGCTCCTACGAGCAGTACTTC. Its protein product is CASSVEGTSSYEQYF.

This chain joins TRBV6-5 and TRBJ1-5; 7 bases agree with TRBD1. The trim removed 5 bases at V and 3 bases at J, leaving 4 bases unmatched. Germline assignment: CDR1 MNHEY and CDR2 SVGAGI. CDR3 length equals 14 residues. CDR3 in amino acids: CASSTGVFNQPQHF. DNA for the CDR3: TGTGCCAGCAGTACAGGGGTTTTCAATCAGCCCCAGCATTTT.

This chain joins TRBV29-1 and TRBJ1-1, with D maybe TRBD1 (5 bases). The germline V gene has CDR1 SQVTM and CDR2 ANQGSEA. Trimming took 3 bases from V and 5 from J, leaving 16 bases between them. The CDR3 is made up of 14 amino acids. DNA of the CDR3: TGCAGCGTTGATTTCGGGGTCGGGGGGACTGAAGCTTTCTTT. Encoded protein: CSVDFGVGGTEAFF.

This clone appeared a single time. This CDR3 is CASTRGRNTEAFF. The DNA of the CDR3 is TGTGCCAGCACCCGAGGCAGGAACACTGAAGCTTTCTTT. This chain connects TRBV6-5 to TRBJ1-1; D ambiguous. The V end lost 7 bases, the J end lost 1 base, and 10 bases lay between the germline ends. From germline, CDR1 is MNHEY and CDR2 SVGAGI. The CDR3 covers 13 residues.

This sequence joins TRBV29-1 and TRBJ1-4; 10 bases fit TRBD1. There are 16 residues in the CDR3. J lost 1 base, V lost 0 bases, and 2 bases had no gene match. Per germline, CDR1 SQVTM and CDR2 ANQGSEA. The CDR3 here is CSVEDWDRGTNEKLFF. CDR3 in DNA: TGCAGCGTTGAAGATTGGGACAGGGGAACTAATGAAAAACTGTTTTTT.

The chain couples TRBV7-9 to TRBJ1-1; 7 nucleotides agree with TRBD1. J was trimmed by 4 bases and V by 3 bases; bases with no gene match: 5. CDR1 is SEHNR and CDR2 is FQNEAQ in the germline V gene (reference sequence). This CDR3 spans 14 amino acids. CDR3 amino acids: CASSFTSGGTEAFF. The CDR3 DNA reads TGTGCCAGCAGCTTTACGTCAGGGGGCACTGAAGCTTTCTTT.

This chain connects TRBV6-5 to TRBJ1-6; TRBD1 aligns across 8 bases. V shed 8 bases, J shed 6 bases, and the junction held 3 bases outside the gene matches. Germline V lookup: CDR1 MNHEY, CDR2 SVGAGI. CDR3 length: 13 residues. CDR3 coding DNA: TGTGCCAGCGACGACAGGGGTAATTCACCCCTCCACTTT. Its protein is CASDDRGNSPLHF.

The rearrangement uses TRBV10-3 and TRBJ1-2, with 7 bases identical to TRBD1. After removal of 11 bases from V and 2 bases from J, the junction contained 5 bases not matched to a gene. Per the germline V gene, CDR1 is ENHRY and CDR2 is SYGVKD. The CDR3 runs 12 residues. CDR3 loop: CAVLTGNYGYTF. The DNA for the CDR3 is TGTGCCGTCTTGACAGGGAACTATGGCTACACCTTC.

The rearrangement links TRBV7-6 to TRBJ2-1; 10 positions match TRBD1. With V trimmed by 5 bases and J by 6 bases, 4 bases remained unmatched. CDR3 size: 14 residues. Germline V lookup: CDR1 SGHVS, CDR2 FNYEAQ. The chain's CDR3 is CASSVDRGRNEQFF. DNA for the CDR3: TGTGCCAGCAGCGTCGACAGGGGGCGCAATGAGCAGTTCTTC.

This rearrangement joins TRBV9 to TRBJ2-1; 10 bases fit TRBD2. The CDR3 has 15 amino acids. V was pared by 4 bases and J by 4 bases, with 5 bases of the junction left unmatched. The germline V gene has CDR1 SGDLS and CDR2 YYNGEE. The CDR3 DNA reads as TGTGCCAGCAGCACAAGCGGGGGGGCTTACAATGAGCAGTTCTTC. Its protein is CASSTSGGAYNEQFF.

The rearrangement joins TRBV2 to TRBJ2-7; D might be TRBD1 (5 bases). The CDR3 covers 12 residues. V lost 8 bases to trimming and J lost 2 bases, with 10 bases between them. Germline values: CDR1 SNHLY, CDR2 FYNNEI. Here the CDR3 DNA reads TGTGCCAGCCAGGGTTACCCCTACGAGCAGTACTTC. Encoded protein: CASQGYPYEQYF.

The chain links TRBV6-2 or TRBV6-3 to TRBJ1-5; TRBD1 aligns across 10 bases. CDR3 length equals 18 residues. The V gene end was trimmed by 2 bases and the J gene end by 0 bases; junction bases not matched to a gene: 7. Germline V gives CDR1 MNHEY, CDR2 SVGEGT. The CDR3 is CASSYGTGDGYSNQPQHF. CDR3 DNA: TGTGCCAGCAGTTACGGGACAGGGGATGGGTATAGCAATCAGCCCCAGCATTTT.

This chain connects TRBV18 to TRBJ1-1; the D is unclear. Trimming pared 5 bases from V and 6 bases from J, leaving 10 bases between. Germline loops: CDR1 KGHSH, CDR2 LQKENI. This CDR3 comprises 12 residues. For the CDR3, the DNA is TGTGCCAGCTCATACGGGATGCCTGAAGCTTTCTTT. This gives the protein CASSYGMPEAFF.

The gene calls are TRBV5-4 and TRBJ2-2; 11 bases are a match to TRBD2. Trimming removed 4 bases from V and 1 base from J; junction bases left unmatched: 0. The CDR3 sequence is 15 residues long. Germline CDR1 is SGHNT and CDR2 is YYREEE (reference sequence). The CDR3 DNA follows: TGTGCCAGCAGCCTAGCGGGAGGGAACACCGGGGAGCTGTTTTTT. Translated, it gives CASSLAGGNTGELFF.

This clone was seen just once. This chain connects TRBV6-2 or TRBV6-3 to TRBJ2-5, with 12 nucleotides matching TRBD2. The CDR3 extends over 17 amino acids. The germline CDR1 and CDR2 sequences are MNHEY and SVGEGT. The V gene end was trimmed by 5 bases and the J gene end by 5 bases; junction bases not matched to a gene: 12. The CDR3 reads CASSPHPSGGAWETQYF. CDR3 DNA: TGTGCCAGCAGTCCCCACCCTAGCGGGGGGGCATGGGAGACCCAGTACTTC.